This T cell receptor beta chain was captured in a study of Ad26.COV2.S vaccination and SARS-CoV-2 variants (dated by TCRdb to about 2021). For the wider study: Vaccine-arm donors came from COV1001, a multicentre, randomized, double-blind, placebo-controlled phase I-IIa trial of Ad26.COV2.S in healthy adults. Trial participants were randomized into five groups of five, in which low-dose or high-dose Ad26.COV2.S was given once or twice, or placebo was given on both occasions. The TCR-sequenced set comprised about 32 samples: around 20 Ad26.COV2.S vaccine recipients, 5 placebo recipients and 8 SARS-CoV-2 convalescent individuals. Ad26.COV2.S was given intramuscularly at 5x10^10 or 1x10^11 viral particles, as a single shot or as two shots 56 days apart. The specificity and breadth of SARS-CoV-2-reactive T cell receptors after Ad26.COV2.S vaccination were assessed by TCRbeta repertoire sequencing. Investigators remained blinded to trial group allocation during experiments and outcome assessment.

From a lookup of the germline V gene, CDR1 and CDR2 are LGHNT and FRNRAP. There are 16 amino acids in the CDR3, from cysteine to phenylalanine inclusive. Only the CDR3 DNA stays, 48 bases, in frame from base 1. The trim is 5 bases for V and 0 bases for J, with a gap of 14 bases between the germline ends. The treatment or condition label, read with the paper, signifies: around 19 received Ad26.COV2.S at low or high dose, single or two shots; 5 received placebo; per-sample allocation not given. For vaccine and placebo recipients, repertoires were sequenced using samples collected on day 63 after the first injection. In Cohort 1b, about two dozen adults aged 18-55 years were enrolled at a single site in Boston, USA, between 29 July and 7 August 2020. Ad26.COV2.S was a replication-incompetent adenovirus type 26 vector that expressed a prefusion-stabilized SARS-CoV-2 spike protein derived from the original Wuhan strain.

The immunoSEQ Assay was the method used to sequence TCRbeta CDR3 regions. After extraction, genomic DNA underwent amplification by bias-controlled multiplex PCR, followed by high-throughput sequencing. The authors' analysis ran thus. Collapsing and filtering of sequences were performed to quantify the absolute abundance of each unique TCRbeta CDR3 region. Usable DNA was measured by amplifying reference genes present in all nucleated cells, and TCRbeta template counts were normalized to that usable DNA to estimate T cell fraction. Repertoire TCRs were annotated as SARS-CoV-2-specific when V gene, CDR3 amino acid sequence and J gene were exactly matched to a known reactive TCR set. The reference SARS-CoV-2 TCR set came from MIRA and was filtered for enrichment in COVID-19-positive ImmuneCODE repertoires, removing public or cross-reactive TCRs. Drawing on the MIRA antigens, annotated TCRs were analysed further at the level of specific ORF or position within ORF. Breadth was defined as annotated unique rearrangements over total unique productive rearrangements; depth was the summed frequency of those rearrangements. Two-sided Wilcoxon rank-sum tests were used to compare TCR breadth between groups. The table was pulled from immuneACCESS by TCRdb, which kept in-frame rearrangements only. Such tables lose some clones; where checked, under half of the loss comes from unresolved V genes, and the rest has no known cause. The DNA gave D and trimming, while V, J and clone size come from that table. The sample yields about 350,000 clones; roughly 91% were counted once. Jointly, the top ten make up under 6% of the sample.

Comment on this clone: The clone's antigen remains unknown. No clone much larger than this one lies a single base away; base qualities are absent.

What the research found in general, with its limitations: After vaccination, substantial breadth of spike-specific CD8+ and CD4+ T cell responses was reported. According to the authors, total T cell responses may have been underestimated by the TCR breadth and depth analyses. Spike-specific TCR breadth was higher in Ad26.COV2.S recipients than in placebo recipients (P = 0.0014). Comparable non-spike TCR breadth was observed between vaccine and placebo recipients, consistent with only spike being contained in the vaccine. Comparing responses between vaccine doses or regimens was not something the study was powered to do.

The rearranged chain carries TRBV12-5 and TRBJ2-1, with TRBD1 as a weak D call on 6 bases. This sequence was found in a person aged 18-65 years who received the Ad26.COV2.S COVID-19 vaccine or a placebo. Here the sequenced sample was peripheral blood, taken in a trial of Ad26.COV2.S vaccine versus placebo. The nucleotide sequence reads TGTGCTAGTGGTCCCTCGGGCAGGGGCTCCTACAATGAGCAGTTCTTC. It translates to CASGPSGRGSYNEQFF.